Listed below are T cell receptor beta chains from one sample, sequenced in a study of graft-versus-host responses after intestinal transplantation. The method was immunoSEQ multiplex PCR; TCRdb's version includes in-frame clones alone and lacks a portion of them. The profile shows about 29,000 clones, 85% to 95% of them singletons. Sequencing used PBMCs, obtained just over 65 days after intestinal transplant. The receptors come from a human patient who received an intestinal transplant, so some T cells may come from the graft donor. Both conserved end residues are part of each CDR3. A D gene is named only where the DNA matches it firmly. Some rows mark clone size as missing; the rest say once, few, many or name a class of expanded clone.

size,J,D,V,CDR3,DNA
NA,TRBJ2-3,NA,TRBV5-4,CASSLIPKTDTQYF,TGTGCCAGCAGCTTGATCCCCAAAACAGATACGCAGTATTTT
NA,TRBJ2-2,NA,TRBV2,CASRITTNTGELFF,TGTGCCAGCAGAATTACAACGAACACCGGGGAGCTGTTTTTT
NA,TRBJ1-3,NA,TRBV5-1,CASSLAARDGISGNTIYF,TGCGCCAGCAGCTTGGCCGCCCGGGATGGGATCTCTGGAAACACCATATATTTT
NA,TRBJ2-7,NA,TRBV2,CASSYRDGDIYEQYF,TGTGCCAGCAGTTACCGGGACGGAGACATCTACGAGCAGTACTTC
NA,TRBJ2-7,NA,TRBV7-2,CASSSGQSMFGEQYF,TGTGCCAGCAGCTCCGGACAGAGTATGTTTGGCGAGCAGTACTTC
NA,TRBJ1-5,NA,TRBV19,CASSIRRELGQPQHF,TGTGCCAGTAGTATAAGGAGGGAATTAGGGCAGCCCCAGCATTTT
NA,TRBJ1-5,NA,TRBV28,CASSILAASNQPQHF,NA
NA,TRBJ2-3,TRBD2,TRBV6-4,CASSESGGSGADTQYF,TGTGCCAGCAGTGAGTCGGGCGGGAGTGGGGCAGATACGCAGTATTTT
NA,TRBJ2-3,NA,TRBV6-5,CASSSIGAYTDTQYF,TGTGCCAGCAGTTCAATTGGTGCGTACACAGATACGCAGTATTTT
NA,TRBJ2-7,TRBD1,TRBV5-6,CASSEGARNEQYF,TGTGCCAGCAGTGAGGGGGCGCGTAACGAGCAGTACTTC
once,TRBJ2-4,NA,TRBV28,CASSSFPGRNKNIQYF,TGTGCCAGCAGTTCGTTCCCGGGACGGAACAAAAACATTCAGTACTTC
NA,TRBJ1-1,NA,TRBV19,CASSIYGVGTEAFF,TGTGCCAGTAGTATTTACGGGGTCGGGACTGAAGCTTTCTTT
NA,TRBJ1-3,NA,TRBV29-1,CSVERGNTIYF,TGCAGCGTTGAAAGGGGAAACACCATATATTTT
NA,TRBJ2-7,TRBD1,TRBV27,CASSLTGIGQGTNTYEQYF,TGTGCCAGCAGTTTAACCGGGATAGGACAGGGGACTAATACCTACGAGCAGTACTTC
NA,TRBJ2-7,NA,TRBV25-1,CASSELLGYEQYF,TGTGCCAGCAGTGAACTACTTGGCTACGAGCAGTACTTC
NA,TRBJ1-1,NA,TRBV30,CAWRGLQGTAFF,TGTGCCTGGAGGGGATTGCAGGGGACAGCTTTCTTT
NA,TRBJ2-2,TRBD1,TRBV13,CASSWDRGYTGELFF,TGTGCCAGCAGTTGGGACAGGGGATACACCGGGGAGCTGTTTTTT
NA,TRBJ2-1,NA,TRBV7-9,CASSPRDGPNNEQFF,TGTGCCAGCAGCCCACGGGACGGACCAAACAATGAGCAGTTCTTC
once,TRBJ1-1,NA,TRBV11-3,CASSSSGGSAEAFF,TGTGCCAGCAGTTCCAGCGGGGGTTCCGCTGAAGCTTTCTTT
NA,TRBJ2-1,TRBD2,TRBV9,CASSPLTSRSHSEQFF,TGTGCCAGCAGCCCATTGACTAGCAGGTCCCATAGTGAGCAGTTCTTC
NA,TRBJ1-1,NA,TRBV12-5,CASGFRRDKNTEAFF,TGTGCTAGTGGTTTTAGAAGGGACAAGAACACTGAAGCTTTCTTT
NA,TRBJ2-3,NA,TRBV5-4,CASSLLFGGSTDTQYF,TGTGCCAGCAGCTTGCTTTTCGGCGGGAGCACAGATACGCAGTATTTT
NA,TRBJ1-2,NA,TRBV6-6,CASSTALDGNYGYTF,TGTGCCAGCAGCACCGCCCTGGACGGGAACTATGGCTACACCTTC
NA,TRBJ1-5,TRBD1,TRBV25-1,CASSERDRGQSQPQHF,TGTGCCAGCAGTGAAAGGGACAGGGGGCAGAGTCAGCCCCAGCATTTT
once,TRBJ2-1,NA,TRBV6-5,CASSYGQGDTYNEQFF,TGTGCCAGCAGTTACGGCCAGGGTGACACCTACAATGAGCAGTTCTTC
once,TRBJ2-4,NA,TRBV28,CASEPGAKNIQYF,TGTGCCAGCGAACCAGGAGCCAAAAACATTCAGTACTTC
NA,TRBJ2-7,NA,TRBV7-8,CASSPRTHTYEQYF,TGTGCCAGCAGCCCCCGGACCCACACCTACGAGCAGTACTTC
once,TRBJ1-4,NA,TRBV5-6,CASSKQPGNEKLFF,TGTGCCAGCAGCAAACAGCCAGGGAATGAAAAACTGTTTTTT
NA,TRBJ2-2,TRBD2,TRBV10-1,CASSEGAGNTGELFF,TGCGCCAGCAGTGAGGGAGCGGGAAACACCGGGGAGCTGTTTTTT
NA,TRBJ2-7,NA,TRBV5-6,CASSLEGVSYEQYF,TGCGCCAGCAGCTTGGAGGGCGTATCCTACGAGCAGTACTTC
NA,TRBJ1-1,NA,TRBV13,CASGTGMGENTEAFF,TGTGCCAGCGGGACCGGGATGGGCGAGAACACTGAAGCTTTCTTT
once,TRBJ1-6,TRBD1,TRBV30,CATGTGVNSNSPLHF,TGTGCCACAGGAACAGGGGTCAATTCCAATTCACCCCTCCACTTT
NA,TRBJ2-7,TRBD2,TRBV6-1,CASGIAGDYEQYF,TGTGCCAGCGGAATAGCGGGAGATTACGAGCAGTACTTC
NA,TRBJ2-7,TRBD2,TRBV6-1,CASSEAMGLAGLYEQYF,TGTGCCAGCAGTGAAGCTATGGGACTAGCGGGACTTTACGAGCAGTACTTC
few,TRBJ1-1,NA,TRBV21-1,CASSSTGRNTEAFF,TGTGCCAGCTCCTCGACAGGGAGGAACACTGAAGCTTTCTTT
NA,TRBJ1-4,NA,TRBV6-6,CASSYPGRSNEKLFF,TGTGCCAGCAGTTACCCAGGGCGGTCTAATGAAAAACTGTTTTTT
NA,TRBJ2-7,TRBD1,TRBV7-9,CASSSGTGLNEQYF,TGTGCCAGCAGCTCCGGGACAGGACTAAACGAGCAGTACTTC
NA,TRBJ1-5,NA,TRBV7-8,CASSLATRGANQPQHF,TGTGCCAGCAGCTTAGCAACTAGGGGAGCGAATCAGCCCCAGCATTTT
NA,TRBJ2-7,NA,TRBV19,CASSMFLGGSYEQYF,TGTGCCAGTAGTATGTTCCTTGGCGGTTCCTACGAGCAGTACTTC
NA,TRBJ1-4,NA,TRBV5-4,CASSSSRQSNEKLFF,TGTGCCAGCAGCTCCTCCCGACAGAGTAATGAAAAACTGTTTTTT
NA,TRBJ1-5,NA,TRBV5-6,CASSFFRVPNQPQHF,TGTGCCAGCAGCTTTTTCAGGGTACCCAATCAGCCCCAGCATTTT
NA,TRBJ2-7,NA,TRBV2,CASSRGNYEQYF,TGTGCCAGCAGTAGGGGTAACTACGAGCAGTACTTC
NA,TRBJ2-7,NA,TRBV4-2,CASSQTPPLTEGEQYF,TGTGCCAGCAGCCAAACCCCCCCCCTCACCGAGGGCGAGCAGTACTTC
NA,TRBJ2-5,TRBD1,TRBV7-7,CASSLGGQTSETQYF,TGTGCCAGCAGCTTAGGGGGACAGACGTCGGAGACCCAGTACTTC
NA,TRBJ1-2,NA,TRBV7-2,CASSLVVLGNYGYTF,TGTGCCAGCAGCTTAGTGGTTTTGGGGAACTATGGCTACACCTTC
NA,TRBJ2-5,NA,TRBV7-6,CASSTARGSQETQYF,TGTGCCAGCAGCACCGCTCGGGGGAGCCAAGAGACCCAGTACTTC
NA,TRBJ2-1,NA,TRBV7-8,CASSTRILGFFNEQFF,TGTGCCAGCAGCACCCGCATACTGGGCTTCTTCAATGAGCAGTTCTTC
NA,TRBJ2-7,NA,TRBV11-3,CASSLNRDTGYEQYF,TGTGCCAGCAGCTTAAACCGGGACACTGGCTACGAGCAGTACTTC
NA,TRBJ2-1,NA,TRBV4-3,CASSQAEVARRGQGQFF,TGCGCCAGCAGCCAAGCGGAGGTGGCGCGGCGGGGCCAGGGGCAGTTCTTC
once,TRBJ1-1,NA,TRBV9,CASSVERKTDEAFF,TGTGCCAGCAGCGTAGAGCGTAAGACCGATGAAGCTTTCTTT
NA,TRBJ1-5,TRBD1,TRBV15,CATTGVPNQPQHF,TGTGCCACGACAGGGGTTCCCAATCAGCCCCAGCATTTT
NA,TRBJ2-7,TRBD1,TRBV4-1,CASSLSTGYEQYF,TGCGCCAGCAGCCTCTCGACAGGGTACGAGCAGTACTTC